This T cell receptor beta chain was identified in a study of T cell responses to AZD1222 COVID-19 vaccine. Study-wide findings and caveats: Across spike, vaccine-associated CD4 TCRs were found, dominant at 160-218 and 743-854. Among those given AZD1222, only five or six were seropositive at baseline. Repertoires in all cases were sampled only once the peak T cell response had passed.

V dropped 6 bases and J dropped 4 bases, with 10 bases sitting between them. The CDR3 covers 13 residues. From germline, CDR1 is SGHTA and CDR2 FQGTGA. For this clone: Its cognate antigen is unknown.

Data came from immunoSEQ multiplex PCR; TCRdb stores just in-frame clones and leaves some out. Seen here are 130,000 or so clones, roughly 92% observed once, and the top ten hold roughly 0.91%. The sample in question was peripheral blood, obtained on day 0 of AZD1222 vaccination. This sequence joins TRBV7-3 and TRBJ2-1; D is unclear. The TCR sequence derives from an adult in good health. The chain's CDR3 is CASSPGPYNEQFF. In DNA, the CDR3 is TGTGCCAGCAGTCCCGGGCCTTACAATGAGCAGTTCTTC.